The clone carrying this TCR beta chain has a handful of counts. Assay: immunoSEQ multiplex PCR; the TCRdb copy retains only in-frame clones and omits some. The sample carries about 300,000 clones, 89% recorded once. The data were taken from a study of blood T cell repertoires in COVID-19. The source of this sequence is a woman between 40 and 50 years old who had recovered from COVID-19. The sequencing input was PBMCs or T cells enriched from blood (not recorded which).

The CDR3 loop is CASSKHRVSAYEQYF. The CDR3 DNA follows: TGTGCCAGCAGCAAGCACAGGGTATCGGCTTACGAGCAGTACTTC. The chain uses TRBV5-8 and TRBJ2-7; maybe TRBD1 (6 bases). Trimming shortened V by 4 bases and J by 4 bases, and 18 bases separated the two germline ends. The germline V gene has CDR1 SGHTS and CDR2 YDEGEE. The CDR3 is made up of 15 amino acids.